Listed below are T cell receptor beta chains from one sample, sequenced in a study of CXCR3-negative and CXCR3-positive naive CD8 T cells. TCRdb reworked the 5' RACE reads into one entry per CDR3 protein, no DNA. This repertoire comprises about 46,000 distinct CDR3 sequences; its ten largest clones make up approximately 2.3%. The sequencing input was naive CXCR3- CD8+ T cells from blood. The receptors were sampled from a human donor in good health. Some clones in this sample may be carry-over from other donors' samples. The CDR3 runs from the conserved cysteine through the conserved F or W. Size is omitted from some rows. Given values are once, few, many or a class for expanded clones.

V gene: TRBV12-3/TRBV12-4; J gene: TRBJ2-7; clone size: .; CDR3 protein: CASSFQGSYEQYF
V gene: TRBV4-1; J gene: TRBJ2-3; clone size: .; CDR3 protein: CASSQAGTDTQYF
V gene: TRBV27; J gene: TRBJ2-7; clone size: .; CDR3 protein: CASSPTRGYFYEQYF
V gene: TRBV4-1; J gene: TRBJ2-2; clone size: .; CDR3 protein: CASSQDEGNREGTGELFF
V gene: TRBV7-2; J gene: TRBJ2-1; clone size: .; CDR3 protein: CASSLSQIRYNEQFF
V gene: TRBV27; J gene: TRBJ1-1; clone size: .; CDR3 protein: CASSPGQGLTSTEAFF
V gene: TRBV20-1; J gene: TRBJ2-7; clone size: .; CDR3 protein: CSARGSGAIPEQYF
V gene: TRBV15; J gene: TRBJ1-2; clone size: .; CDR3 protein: CATSRDLAPGGYGYTF
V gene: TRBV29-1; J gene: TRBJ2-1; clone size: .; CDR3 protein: CSVEGGTPRSYNEQFF
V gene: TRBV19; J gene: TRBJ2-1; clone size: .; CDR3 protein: CASSIEAGTGKNEQFF
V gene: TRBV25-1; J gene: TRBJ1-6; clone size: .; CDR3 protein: CASSGLLRNSYNSPLHF
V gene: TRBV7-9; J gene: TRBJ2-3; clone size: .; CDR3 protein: CASSPGLATDTQYF
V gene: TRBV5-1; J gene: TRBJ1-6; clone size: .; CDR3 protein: CASSLVGANSPLHF
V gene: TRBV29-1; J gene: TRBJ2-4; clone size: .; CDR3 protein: CSVERGTGGLAKNIQYF
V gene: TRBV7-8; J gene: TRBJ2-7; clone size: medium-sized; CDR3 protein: CASSRRDRSHEQYF
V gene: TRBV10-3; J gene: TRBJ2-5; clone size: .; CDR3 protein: CAISESGEGPPYQETQYF
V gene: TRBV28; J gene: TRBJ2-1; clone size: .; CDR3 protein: CASSLDSSYNEQFF
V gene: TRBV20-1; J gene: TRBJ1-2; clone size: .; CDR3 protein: CSARESTRNYGYTF
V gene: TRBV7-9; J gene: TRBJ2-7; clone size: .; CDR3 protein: CASSLGGDEQYF
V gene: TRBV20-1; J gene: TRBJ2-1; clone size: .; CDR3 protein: CSAQGLPYNEQFF
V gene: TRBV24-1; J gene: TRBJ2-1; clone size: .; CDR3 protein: CATSDPIRGGGQNFNEQFF
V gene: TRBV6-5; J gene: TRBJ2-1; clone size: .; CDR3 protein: CASSYSADPPYNEQFF
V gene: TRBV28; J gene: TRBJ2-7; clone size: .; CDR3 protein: CASSPKPTSVSYEQYF
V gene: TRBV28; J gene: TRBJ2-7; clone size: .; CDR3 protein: CASTGTGPHEQYF
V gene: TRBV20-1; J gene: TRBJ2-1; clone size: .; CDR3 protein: CSARDMPEQGAFYNEQFF
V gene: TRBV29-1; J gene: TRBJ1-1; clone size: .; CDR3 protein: CSVSPRAMNTEAFF
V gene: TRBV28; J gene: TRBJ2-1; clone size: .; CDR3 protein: CASSPPTSGNEQFF
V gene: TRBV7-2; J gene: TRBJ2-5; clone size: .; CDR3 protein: CASSWTGDQYF
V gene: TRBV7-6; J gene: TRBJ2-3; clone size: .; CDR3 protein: CASSKPGTFPTDTQYF
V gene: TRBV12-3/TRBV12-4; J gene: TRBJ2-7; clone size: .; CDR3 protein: CASSLTGTSGGRTGEQYF
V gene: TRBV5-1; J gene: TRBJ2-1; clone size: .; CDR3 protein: CASSPRGQEQFF
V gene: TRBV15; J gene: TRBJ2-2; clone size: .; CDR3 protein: CATSTTTLSGGDPTGELFF
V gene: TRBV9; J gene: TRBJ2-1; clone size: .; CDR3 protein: CASSAVTSVTYNEQFF
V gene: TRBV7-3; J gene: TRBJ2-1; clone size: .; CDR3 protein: CASSPSPGLAGVEQFF
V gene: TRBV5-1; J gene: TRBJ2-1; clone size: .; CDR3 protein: CASKGQYNEQFF
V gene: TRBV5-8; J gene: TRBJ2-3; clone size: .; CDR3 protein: CASSPVAVPNQDTQYF